This T cell receptor (beta chain) came from a study of cytomegalovirus exposure and HLA in healthy donors. Findings and limits, study-wide: In a later analysis, HLA-associated beta chains showed higher expansion and lower generation probabilities than comparable chains. The study carried out a later analysis of TCR beta sequences. It associated under 20,000 of them with specific HLA alleles at a false discovery rate of 0.05.

PCR amplification relied on 60 Vbeta primers (plus 13 Jbeta primers). Method: immunoSEQ multiplex PCR; TCRdb's copy keeps in-frame clones and lacks some. The sample consists of roughly 140,000 clones, around 79% of them appearing once. On this clone: Its cognate antigen is unknown.

The CDR3 has 15 residues. Germline lookup yields CDR1 SGHNT and CDR2 YENEEA. Trimming took 5 bases from V and 5 from J; bases not matched to a gene: 9. This TCR was recovered from a woman aged 25 to 39 in good health and CMV-seronegative. The material sequenced was PBMCs. The chain recombines TRBV11-3 with TRBJ2-5; 9 nucleotides line up with TRBD2. This CDR3 is CASSESGGREETQYF. CDR3 nucleotide sequence: TGTGCCAGCAGCGAGAGCGGGGGGCGGGAGGAGACCCAGTACTTC. Full variable domain (remainder filled in from reference TRBV11-3 and TRBJ2-5): EAGVVQSPRYKIIEKKQPVAFWCNPISGHNTLYWYLQNLGQGPELLIRYENEEAVDDSQLPKDRFSAERLKGVDSTLKIQPAELGDSAVYLCASSESGGREETQYFGPGTRLLVL.